This TCR beta chain was profiled in a study of long-term antiretroviral therapy in people with HIV. Notes on the study in general: Older ART regimens were possibly in use when the blood was collected between about 2003 and 2017.

The content of samples before DNA extraction was roughly 1-10 million cryopreserved PBMC. This clone occurred once. Its antigen is still unknown. The length of the CDR3 is 16 residues. Germline-derived CDR1 and CDR2 are SNHLY and FYNNEI. V trimming: 6 bases; J trimming: 8 bases; junction bases outside the gene matches: 13. At survey level, the immunoSEQ assay was run in its v3.0 version. This table comes from immunoSEQ multiplex PCR, and its TCRdb copy is limited to in-frame clones, with some not included. The sample consists of 20,000 to 30,000 clones, around 85% of them appearing once. The sequencing used unsorted PBMCs, collected 2.3 years after starting antiretroviral therapy. The chain uses TRBV2 and TRBJ1-4, with 9 bases fitting TRBD1. The clonotype was recovered from a man in his forties with HIV. CDR3 protein: CASRDNRQGEREKLFF. CDR3 coding DNA: TGTGCCAGCAGGGACAACCGACAGGGGGAGAGGGAAAAACTGTTTTTT.